This T cell receptor (beta chain) was sequenced in a study of neurological immune-mediated disorders (dated by TCRdb to between 2018 and 2021). A note on the overall study: Using UMI-based sequencing, the study compared peripheral blood TCR-beta repertoires from patients with HTLV-I-associated myelopathy (HAM/TSP), patients with multiple sclerosis, and healthy controls. The approximately 110 TCR-beta libraries covered PBMC samples along with longitudinal samples, technical triplicates, and paired sorted CD4+ and CD8+ T-cell subsets. The cohort was made up of approximately 71 subjects, consisting of about 14 HAM/TSP patients, around 35 multiple sclerosis patients and roughly 20 healthy controls. Paper-wide results and their limitations: TCR clonal expansion was highest in HAM/TSP patients and lowest in MS patients, with MS patients falling below even healthy controls. No identical CDR3 amino acid sequences were found to be shared among expanded clones across subjects, suggesting that TCR-beta repertoires were private in all groups.

The CDR3 starts with the cysteine, ends with the phenylalanine, and has 16 residues. Of the read, only the CDR3 DNA is kept; its 48 bases are in frame from base 1. Here V drops 2 bases and J drops 2 bases, and the junction holds 4 bases not matched to any gene. For CDR1 and CDR2, the germline V gene lists SGHDT and YYEEEE. To synthesize cDNA, template-switch 5'RACE was performed with a primer carrying a 10-nucleotide random unique molecular identifier so that each TCR transcript was tagged. Every sequencing run covered 15-18 subjects and yielded more than 180 million TCR-beta sequences. The RNeasy kit was used for extraction of total RNA. The KAPA Real-time Library Amplification kit was used to amplify TCR-beta VDJ regions with primers for the TCR constant region and the 5'RACE anchor. A first PCR added sample indexes and Illumina adaptors, and a second PCR then raised library yield. After Ampure bead purification, the roughly 650 bp TCR product was size-selected on a 2% E-gel SizeSelection system. Before pooling, libraries had their quality checked on a Bioanalyzer, their concentration measured with Qubit, and their quantity determined with the Kapa Library Quantification kit. Libraries were sequenced paired-end 2 x 150 bp on an Illumina HiSeq 2500. To increase sequence diversity, about 23-30% phiX was spiked into each library pool. Under the source paper's analysis protocol: The quality-filtered reads were processed with the UMI-based MiGEC pipeline, whose error correction step removed more than 80% of the raw TCR sequences. IMGT germline references were used for alignment of VDJ genes, and clonotypes were defined by a unique CDR3 amino acid sequence together with V-J genes. Clonal expansion, Shannon diversity and CDR3 relatedness (CalcPairwiseDistances, ClusterSamples) were evaluated with VDJtools, and phylogenetic trees were built with CLCbio workbench. A clone was classed as expanded if it had 8 or more unique UMIs, a cutoff based on coefficient-of-variation modelling across technical triplicates. In-frame beta chains were kept once TCRdb had trimmed the public reads at Q25 with fastp and called clones with MiXCR. Under each unique CDR3 protein, matching rows form one entry showing the most common genes and DNA. For this entry, the V and J calls and clone size follow TCRdb and not the study's own pipeline. The sample table contains under 85,000 distinct CDR3 sequences; only one count was recorded for 13% to 15% of them. The ten largest clones take up 6.8% of the sample.

This clonotype was recorded only once. Its antigen target is currently unknown. Per-base quality was not reported, and no clone a single base away is much larger than it. A lone read gives weak evidence. The healthy controls were volunteers from a blood bank in Maryland, USA. For unsorted PBMC libraries, 2 million PBMCs were used after storage in RNAlater at -80 degrees C until RNA extraction. PBMCs were separated from peripheral blood using Ficoll-Hypaque density gradient centrifugation and then cryopreserved in liquid nitrogen. The source material was PBMCs. The chain employs TRBV5-6 and TRBJ2-6; 7 junctional bases match TRBD2. The receptor's source is a woman between 50 and 59 years old in good health. At the DNA level, the sequence is TGTGCCAGCAGCTTTCTCAGCGGGACTGGGGCCAACGTCCTGACTTTC. This codes for CASSFLSGTGANVLTF.